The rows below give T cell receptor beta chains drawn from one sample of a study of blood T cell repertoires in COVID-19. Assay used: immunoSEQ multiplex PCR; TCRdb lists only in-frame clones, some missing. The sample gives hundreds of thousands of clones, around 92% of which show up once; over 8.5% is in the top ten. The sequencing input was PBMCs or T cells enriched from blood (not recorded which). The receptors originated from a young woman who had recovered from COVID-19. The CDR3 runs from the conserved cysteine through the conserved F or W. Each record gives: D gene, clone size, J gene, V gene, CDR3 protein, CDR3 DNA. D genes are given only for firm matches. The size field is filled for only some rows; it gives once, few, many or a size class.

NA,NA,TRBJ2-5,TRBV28,CASSPRTTTELRETQYF,TGTGCCAGCAGTCCGAGGACTACCACAGAATTGAGGGAGACCCAGTACTTC
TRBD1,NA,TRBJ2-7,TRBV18,CASVTGQGELYEQYF,TGTGCCAGCGTCACGGGACAGGGGGAACTCTACGAGCAGTACTTC
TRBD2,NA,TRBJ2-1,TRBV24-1,CATSDTPGLAGLRDDEQFF,TGTGCCACCAGTGATACACCGGGACTAGCGGGACTGCGTGACGATGAGCAGTTCTTC
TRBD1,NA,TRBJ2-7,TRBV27,CASSRGTGASSYEQYF,TGTGCCAGCAGTAGGGGGACAGGGGCGAGCTCCTACGAGCAGTACTTC
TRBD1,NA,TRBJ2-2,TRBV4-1,CASSHQGANTGELFF,TGCGCCAGCAGCCACCAGGGGGCGAACACCGGGGAGCTGTTTTTT
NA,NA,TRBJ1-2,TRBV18,CASSPPSIYGYTF,TGTGCCAGCTCACCACCCAGTATTTATGGCTACACCTTC
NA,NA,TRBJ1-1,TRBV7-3,CASSLDGGAGNTEAFF,TGTGCCAGCAGCTTAGACGGGGGGGCCGGAAACACTGAAGCTTTCTTT
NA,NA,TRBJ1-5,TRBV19,CASSIQVSNQPQHF,TGTGCCAGTAGTATACAGGTTAGCAATCAGCCCCAGCATTTT
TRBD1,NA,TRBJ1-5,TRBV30,CAWTQGTGGQPQHF,TGTGCCTGGACCCAAGGGACAGGGGGACAGCCCCAGCATTTT
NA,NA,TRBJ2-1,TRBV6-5,CASTYSGNNEQFF,TGTGCCAGCACTTATAGCGGAAACAATGAGCAGTTCTTC
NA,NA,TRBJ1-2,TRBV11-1,CASSSRAGVYGYTF,TGTGCCAGCAGCTCCCGAGCAGGGGTCTATGGCTACACCTTC
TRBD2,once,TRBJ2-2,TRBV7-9,CASSQTSGGELFF,TGTGCCAGCAGCCAAACTAGCGGCGGGGAGCTGTTTTTT
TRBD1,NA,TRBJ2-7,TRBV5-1,CASSLPRQGNSYEQYF,TGCGCCAGCAGCTTGCCCAGACAGGGAAACTCCTACGAGCAGTACTTC
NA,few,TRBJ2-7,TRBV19,CASSQLGDTYEQYF,TGTGCCAGTAGTCAGCTAGGGGATACCTACGAGCAGTACTTC
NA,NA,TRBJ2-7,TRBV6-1,CASSDLVLGASYEQYF,TGTGCCAGCAGTGACTTGGTCTTAGGGGCCTCCTACGAGCAGTACTTC
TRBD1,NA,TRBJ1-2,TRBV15,CATSLLPPGGLRGYTF,TGTGCCACCAGCCTTCTTCCCCCAGGGGGACTGCGGGGCTACACCTTC
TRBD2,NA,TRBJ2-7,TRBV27,CASSLSFGSSGRFSRTYEQYF,TGTGCCAGCAGTTTAAGCTTCGGGTCTAGCGGGAGGTTTAGTCGAACCTACGAGCAGTACTTC
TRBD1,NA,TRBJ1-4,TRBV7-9,CASSSTDREEEKLFF,TGTGCCAGCAGCTCGACGGACAGGGAAGAGGAAAAGCTGTTTTTT
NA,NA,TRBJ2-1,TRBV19,CASSVSSGPYNEQFF,TGTGCCAGTAGTGTTAGCAGCGGACCCTACAATGAGCAGTTCTTC
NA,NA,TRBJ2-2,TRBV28,CASGRRNTGELFF,TGTGCCAGCGGCCGGAGGAACACCGGGGAGCTGTTTTTT
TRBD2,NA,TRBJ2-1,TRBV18,CASSRDLAPGGNEQFF,TGTGCCAGCTCACGCGATCTAGCGCCGGGGGGAAATGAGCAGTTCTTC
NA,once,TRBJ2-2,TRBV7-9,CASSLTGTGELFF,TGTGCCAGCAGCTTAACGGGAACCGGGGAGCTGTTTTTT
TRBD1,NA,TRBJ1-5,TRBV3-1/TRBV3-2,CASSPRGTGGMPQHF,TGTGCCAGCAGCCCTCGAGGGACAGGCGGGATGCCCCAGCATTTT
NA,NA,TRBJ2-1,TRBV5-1,CASSLMYGASYNEQFF,TGCGCCAGCAGCTTGATGTACGGAGCATCCTACAATGAGCAGTTCTTC
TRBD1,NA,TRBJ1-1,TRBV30,CAWSEDRDTEAFF,TGTGCCTGGAGCGAGGACAGGGACACTGAAGCTTTCTTT
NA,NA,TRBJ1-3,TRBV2,CASSAIRESGNTIYF,TGTGCCAGCAGTGCAATCAGGGAATCTGGAAACACCATATATTTT
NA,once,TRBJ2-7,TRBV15,CATSRVSSYEQYF,TGTGCCACCAGCAGAGTCAGTTCCTACGAGCAGTACTTC
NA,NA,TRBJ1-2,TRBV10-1,CASSESRRDNYGYTF,TGCGCCAGCAGTGAGTCGAGGCGGGATAACTATGGCTACACCTTC
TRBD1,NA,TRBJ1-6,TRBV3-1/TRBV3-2,CASSQDGNRGRTLHF,TGTGCCAGCAGCCAAGATGGGAACAGGGGAAGGACCCTCCACTTT
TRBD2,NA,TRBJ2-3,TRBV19,CASRSESGRANTQYF,TGTGCCAGCAGGTCTGAGAGCGGGAGGGCCAATACGCAGTATTTT
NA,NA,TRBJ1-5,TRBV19,CASSIVHSDNQPQHF,TGTGCCAGTAGTATAGTTCACAGTGACAATCAGCCCCAGCATTTT
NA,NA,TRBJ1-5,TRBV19,CASSMFEISNQPQHF,TGTGCCAGTAGTATGTTTGAGATAAGCAATCAGCCCCAGCATTTT
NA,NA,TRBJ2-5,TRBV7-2,CASSLVGQSQETQYF,TGTGCCAGCAGCTTAGTTGGGCAGTCACAAGAGACCCAGTACTTC
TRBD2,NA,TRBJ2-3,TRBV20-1,CSASSGTSASDTQYF,TGCAGTGCTAGTTCGGGGACTAGCGCGTCAGATACGCAGTATTTT
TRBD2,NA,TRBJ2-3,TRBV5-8,CASSPTRTSGLGGDTQYF,TGTGCCAGCAGCCCGACCCGGACTAGCGGGCTCGGGGGCGATACGCAGTATTTT
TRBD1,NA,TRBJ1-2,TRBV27,CASSPHGQVHYGYTF,TGTGCCAGCAGTCCTCACGGACAGGTCCACTATGGCTACACCTTC
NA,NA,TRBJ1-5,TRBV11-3,CASSLPGSQPQHF,TGTGCCAGCAGCTTGCCGGGGAGTCAGCCCCAGCATTTT
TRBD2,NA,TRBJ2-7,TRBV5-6,CASSLLAGGRKEQYF,TGTGCCAGCAGCTTACTAGCGGGAGGCCGAAAGGAGCAGTACTTC
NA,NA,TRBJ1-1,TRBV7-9,CASSLGSTEAFF,TGTGCCAGCAGCTTGGGGAGTACTGAAGCTTTCTTT
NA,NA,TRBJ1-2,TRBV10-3,CAISELEKEGYTF,TGTGCCATCAGTGAACTAGAAAAAGAGGGCTACACCTTC
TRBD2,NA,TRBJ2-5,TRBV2,CASSEQGLAGQETQYF,TGTGCCAGCAGTGAACAGGGACTAGCGGGGCAAGAGACCCAGTACTTC
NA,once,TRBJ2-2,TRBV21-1,CASSYSPTSGRGRTGELFF,TGTGCCAGCAGCTACTCACCGACTAGCGGGAGGGGACGCACCGGGGAGCTGTTTTTT
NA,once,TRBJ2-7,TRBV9,CASTERGHEFYEQYF,TGTGCCAGCACCGAGAGGGGACACGAATTTTACGAGCAGTACTTC
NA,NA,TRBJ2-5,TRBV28,CASSSTGVEKIETQYF,TGTGCCAGCAGTTCTACCGGGGTCGAAAAAATAGAGACCCAGTACTTC
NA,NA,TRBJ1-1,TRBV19,CASSIGRITGEAFF,TGTGCCAGTAGTATAGGGAGGATAACGGGTGAAGCTTTCTTT
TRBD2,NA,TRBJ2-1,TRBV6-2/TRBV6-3,CASSYSLAGGDEQFF,TGTGCCAGCAGTTACTCGTTAGCGGGAGGGGATGAGCAGTTCTTC
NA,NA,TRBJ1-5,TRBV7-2,CASSLVSVQPQHF,TGTGCCAGCAGCTTAGTCTCGGTTCAGCCCCAGCATTTT
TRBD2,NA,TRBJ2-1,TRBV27,CASTEETGGYNEQFF,TGTGCCAGCACTGAGGAGACGGGGGGGTATAATGAGCAGTTCTTC
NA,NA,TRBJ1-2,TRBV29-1,CSVGDLTYGYTF,TGCAGCGTTGGAGACCTCACATATGGCTACACCTTC
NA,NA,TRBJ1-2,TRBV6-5,CASSYSTDGRGGYTF,TGTGCCAGCAGTTACTCAACAGACGGAAGGGGTGGCTACACCTTC
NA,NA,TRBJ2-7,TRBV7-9,CASSLGRGYEQYF,TGTGCCAGCAGCTTAGGCCGCGGCTACGAGCAGTACTTC
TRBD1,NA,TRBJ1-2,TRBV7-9,CASSLGQGNGYTF,TGTGCCAGCAGCTTAGGACAGGGGAATGGCTACACCTTC
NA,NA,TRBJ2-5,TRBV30,CACNRETQYF,TGTGCCTGCAACAGAGAGACCCAGTACTTC
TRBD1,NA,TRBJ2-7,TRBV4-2,CASSRTGQGARALYEQYF,TGTGCCAGCAGCCGAACGGGACAGGGGGCTAGGGCTCTCTACGAGCAGTACTTC
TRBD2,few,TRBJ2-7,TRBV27,CASRWTSGSEQYF,TGTGCCAGCAGATGGACTAGCGGGAGCGAGCAGTACTTC